This T cell receptor (beta chain) originates from a study of T cells after yellow fever vaccination. Study summary: Fractions containing few cells were prepared with SMART-Seq v4 Ultra Low Input.

From germline, CDR1 is DFQATT and CDR2 SNEGSKA (reference sequence). Deletions cut 3 bases from V and 3 bases from J, with 11 bases between. The length of the CDR3 is 13 residues. TCRdb fed the 5' RACE reads into MiXCR, producing one record per CDR3 protein. The profile covers more than 300,000 distinct CDR3 sequences, with around a tenth appearing a single time and approximately 3% taken by the ten largest. A few counts support this clonotype. The material was CD4+ T cells sorted from PBMCs, obtained 45 days after the yellow fever booster vaccination. The chain has TRBV20-1 and TRBJ2-5; D is ambiguous. The TCR originated in a man between 18 and 35 years old who received the YFV17D yellow fever vaccine. Written as DNA, the CDR3 is TGCAGTGCTAGTATGATGGCAGAAGAGACCCAGTACTTC. Its protein is CSASMMAEETQYF.